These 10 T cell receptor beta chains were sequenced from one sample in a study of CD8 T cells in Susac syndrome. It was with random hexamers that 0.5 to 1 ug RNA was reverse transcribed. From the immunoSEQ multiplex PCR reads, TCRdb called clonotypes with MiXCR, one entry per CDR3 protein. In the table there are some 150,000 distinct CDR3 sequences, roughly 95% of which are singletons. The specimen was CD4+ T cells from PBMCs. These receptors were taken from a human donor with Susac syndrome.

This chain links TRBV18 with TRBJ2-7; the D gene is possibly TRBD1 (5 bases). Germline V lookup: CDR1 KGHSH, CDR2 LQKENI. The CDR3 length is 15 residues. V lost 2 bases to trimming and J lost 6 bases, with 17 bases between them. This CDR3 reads CASSPVLSGAGEQYF. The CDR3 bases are TGTGCCAGCTCACCAGTCCTAAGTGGGGCCGGCGAGCAGTACTTC.

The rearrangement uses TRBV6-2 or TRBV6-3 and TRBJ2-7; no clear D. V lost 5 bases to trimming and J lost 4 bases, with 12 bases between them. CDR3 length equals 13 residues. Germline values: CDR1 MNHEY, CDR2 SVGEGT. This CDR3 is CASSGVMLYEQYF. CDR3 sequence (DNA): TGTGCCAGCAGTGGCGTGATGCTATACGAGCAGTACTTC.

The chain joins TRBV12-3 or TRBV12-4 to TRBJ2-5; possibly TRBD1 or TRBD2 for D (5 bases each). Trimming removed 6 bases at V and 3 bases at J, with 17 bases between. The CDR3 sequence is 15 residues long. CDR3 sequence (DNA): TGTGCCAGCAGCCCCTCCGGGACGGCTAAAGAGACCCAGTACTTC. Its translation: CASSPSGTAKETQYF.

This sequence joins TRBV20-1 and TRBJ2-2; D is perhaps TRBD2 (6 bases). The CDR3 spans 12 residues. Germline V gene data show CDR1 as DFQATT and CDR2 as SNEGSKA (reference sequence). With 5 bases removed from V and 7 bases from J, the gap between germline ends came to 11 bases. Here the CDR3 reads CSAPGDGGELFF. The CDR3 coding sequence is TGCAGTGCTCCGGGGGATGGCGGGGAGCTGTTTTTT.

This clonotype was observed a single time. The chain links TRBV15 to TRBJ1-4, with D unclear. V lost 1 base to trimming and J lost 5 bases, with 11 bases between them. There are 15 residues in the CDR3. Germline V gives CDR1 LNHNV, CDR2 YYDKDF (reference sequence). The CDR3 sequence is CATSRGAGGNEKLFF. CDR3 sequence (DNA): TGTGCCACCAGCAGAGGGGCAGGCGGGAATGAAAAACTGTTTTTT. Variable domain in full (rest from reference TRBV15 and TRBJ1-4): DAMVIQNPRYQVTQFGKPVTLSCSQTLNHNVMYWYQQKSSQAPKLLFHYYDKDFNNEADTPDNFQSRRPNTSFCFLDIRSPGLGDTAMYLCATSRGAGGNEKLFFGSGTQLSVL.

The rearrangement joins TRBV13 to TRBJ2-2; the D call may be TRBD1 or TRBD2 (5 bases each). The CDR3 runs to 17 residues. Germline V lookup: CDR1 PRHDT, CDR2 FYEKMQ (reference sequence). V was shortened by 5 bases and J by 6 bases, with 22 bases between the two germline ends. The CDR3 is CASSLPPFGGEPGELFF. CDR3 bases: TGTGCCAGCAGCCTCCCCCCCTTTGGGGGTGAACCCGGGGAGCTGTTTTTT.

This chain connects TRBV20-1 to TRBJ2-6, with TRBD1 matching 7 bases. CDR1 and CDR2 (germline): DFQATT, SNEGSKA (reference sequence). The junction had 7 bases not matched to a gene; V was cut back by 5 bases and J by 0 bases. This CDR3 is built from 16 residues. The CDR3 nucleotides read TGCAGTGCTGGACCAGGGGGATTCTCTGGGGCCAACGTCCTGACTTTC. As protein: CSAGPGGFSGANVLTF.

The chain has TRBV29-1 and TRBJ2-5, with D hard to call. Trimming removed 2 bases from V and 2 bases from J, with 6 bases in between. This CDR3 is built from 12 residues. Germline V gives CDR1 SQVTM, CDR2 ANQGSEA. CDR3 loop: CSVENLQETQYF. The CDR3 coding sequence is TGCAGCGTTGAAAACCTTCAAGAGACCCAGTACTTC.

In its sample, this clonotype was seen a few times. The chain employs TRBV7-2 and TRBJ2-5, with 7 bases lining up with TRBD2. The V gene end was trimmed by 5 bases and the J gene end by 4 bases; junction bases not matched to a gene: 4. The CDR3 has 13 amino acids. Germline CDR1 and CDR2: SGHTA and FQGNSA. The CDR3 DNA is TGTGCCAGCAGCCCTGGGGGGGGAGAGACCCAGTACTTC. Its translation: CASSPGGGETQYF.

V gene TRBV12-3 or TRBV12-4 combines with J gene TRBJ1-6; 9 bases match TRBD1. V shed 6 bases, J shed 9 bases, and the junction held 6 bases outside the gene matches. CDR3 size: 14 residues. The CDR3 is CASSSGTGSSPLHF. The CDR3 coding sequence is TGTGCCAGCAGCTCCGGGACAGGGAGTTCACCCCTCCACTTT.